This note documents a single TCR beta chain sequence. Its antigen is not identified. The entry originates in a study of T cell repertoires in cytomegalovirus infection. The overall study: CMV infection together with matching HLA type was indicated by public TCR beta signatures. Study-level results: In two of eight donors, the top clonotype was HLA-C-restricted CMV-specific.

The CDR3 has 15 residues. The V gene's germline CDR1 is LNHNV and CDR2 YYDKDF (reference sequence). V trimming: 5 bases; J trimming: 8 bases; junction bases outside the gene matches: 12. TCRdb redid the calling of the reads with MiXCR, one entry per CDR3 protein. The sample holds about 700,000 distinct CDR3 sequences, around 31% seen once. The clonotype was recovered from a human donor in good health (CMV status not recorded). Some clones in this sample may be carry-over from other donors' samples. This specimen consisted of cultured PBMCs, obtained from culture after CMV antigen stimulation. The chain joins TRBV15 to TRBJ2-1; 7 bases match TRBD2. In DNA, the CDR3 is TGTGCCACCAGCCCCCGATGGGGGGGTGGCGATGAGCAGTTCTTC. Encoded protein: CATSPRWGGGDEQFF.